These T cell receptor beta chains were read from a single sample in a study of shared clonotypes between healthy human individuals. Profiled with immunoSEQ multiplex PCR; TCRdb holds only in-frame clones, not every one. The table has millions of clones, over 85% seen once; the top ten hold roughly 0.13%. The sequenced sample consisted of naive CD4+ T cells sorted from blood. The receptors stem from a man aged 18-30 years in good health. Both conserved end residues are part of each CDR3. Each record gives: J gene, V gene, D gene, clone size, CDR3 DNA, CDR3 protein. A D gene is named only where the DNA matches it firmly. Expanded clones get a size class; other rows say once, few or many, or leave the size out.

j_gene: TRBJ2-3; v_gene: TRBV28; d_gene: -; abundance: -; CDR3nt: TGTGCCAGCAGTTGGGGACGGTATACCTACAGACTTAGCACAGATACGCAGTATTTT; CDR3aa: CASSWGRYTYRLSTDTQYF
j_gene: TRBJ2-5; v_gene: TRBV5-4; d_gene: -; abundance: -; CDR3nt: TGTGCCAGCAGCCAAGAAACTGGCGACAGCCAAGAGACCCAGTACTTC; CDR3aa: CASSQETGDSQETQYF
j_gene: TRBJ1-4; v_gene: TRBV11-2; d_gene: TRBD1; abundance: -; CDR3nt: TGTGCCAGCAGCTCTCCCGGGACAGGGGTTGAAAAACTGTTTTTT; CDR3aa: CASSSPGTGVEKLFF
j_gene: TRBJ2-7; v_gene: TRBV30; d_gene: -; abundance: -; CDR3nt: TGTGCCTGGAGTCGGGAACTGGGATACTACGAGCAGTACTTC; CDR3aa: CAWSRELGYYEQYF
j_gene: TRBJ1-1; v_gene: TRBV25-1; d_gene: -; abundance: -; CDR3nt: TGTGCCAGCAGTGAATTAGATGAACAGGAAGCTTTCTTT; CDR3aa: CASSELDEQEAFF
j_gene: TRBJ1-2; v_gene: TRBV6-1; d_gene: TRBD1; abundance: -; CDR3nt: TGTGCCAGCAGTGAGACAGGGTTAAGATATGGCTACACCTTC; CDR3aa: CASSETGLRYGYTF
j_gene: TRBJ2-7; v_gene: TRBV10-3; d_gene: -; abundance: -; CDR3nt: TGTGCCATCAGTGAGGTTCAAAGCTCCTACGAGCAGTACTTC; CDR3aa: CAISEVQSSYEQYF
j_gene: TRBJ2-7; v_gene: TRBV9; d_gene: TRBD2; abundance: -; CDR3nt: TGTGCCAGCAGCCCTCGGGGACTAGTAATCCACGAGCAGTACTTC; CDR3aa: CASSPRGLVIHEQYF
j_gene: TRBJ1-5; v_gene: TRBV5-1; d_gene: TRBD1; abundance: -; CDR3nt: TGCGCCAGCAGCATGACAGGGGGCTACAATCAGCCCCAGCATTTT; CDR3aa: CASSMTGGYNQPQHF
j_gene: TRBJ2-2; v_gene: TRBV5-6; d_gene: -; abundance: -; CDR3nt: TGTGCCAGCAGCCTGAGGACAGTAAACACCGGGGAGCTGTTTTTT; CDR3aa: CASSLRTVNTGELFF
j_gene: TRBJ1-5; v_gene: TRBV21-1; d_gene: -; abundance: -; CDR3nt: TGTGCCAGCAGCAATTCCGGGACGGTCCATCAGCCCCAGCATTTT; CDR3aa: CASSNSGTVHQPQHF
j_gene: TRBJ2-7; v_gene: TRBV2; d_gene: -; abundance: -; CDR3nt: TGTGCCAGCAGGGACACTGGGGCCTACGAGCAGTACTTC; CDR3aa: CASRDTGAYEQYF
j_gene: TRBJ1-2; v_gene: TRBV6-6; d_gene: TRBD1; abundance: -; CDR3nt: TGTGCCACTGACACGGGGACAGGGGTTAACTATGGCTACACCTTC; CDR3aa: CATDTGTGVNYGYTF
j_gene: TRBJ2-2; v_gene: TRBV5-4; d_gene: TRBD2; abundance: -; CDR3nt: TGTGCCAGCAGCTTGGCGATAGCCGCCGGGAGGACCGGGGAGCTGTTTTTT; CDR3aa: CASSLAIAAGRTGELFF
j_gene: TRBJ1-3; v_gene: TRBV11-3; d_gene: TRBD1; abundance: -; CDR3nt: TGTGCCAGCAGCTCAGGCGGGACAGGGAATCTCGGAAACACCATATATTTT; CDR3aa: CASSSGGTGNLGNTIYF
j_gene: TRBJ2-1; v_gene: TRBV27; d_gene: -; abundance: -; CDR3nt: TGTGCCAGCAGTCCCGTGGGACCCTACAATGAGCAGTTCTTC; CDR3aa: CASSPVGPYNEQFF
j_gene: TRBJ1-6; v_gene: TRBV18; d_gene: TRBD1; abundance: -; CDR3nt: TGTGCCAGCTCACCACCGAGAGGGGGCCAGTATAATTCACCCCTCCACTTT; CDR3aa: CASSPPRGGQYNSPLHF
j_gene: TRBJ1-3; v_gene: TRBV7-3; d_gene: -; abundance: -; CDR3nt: TGTGCCAGCAGCTTAATGGGAGGGTCTGGAAACACCATATATTTT; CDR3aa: CASSLMGGSGNTIYF
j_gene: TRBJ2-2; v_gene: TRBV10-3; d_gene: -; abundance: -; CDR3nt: TGTGCCATCAGACCGGGACCGCCGGACACCGGGGAGCTGTTTTTT; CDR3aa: CAIRPGPPDTGELFF
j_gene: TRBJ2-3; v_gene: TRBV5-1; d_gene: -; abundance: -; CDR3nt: TGCGCCAGCAGCTTACCAGGGAACACGCAGTATTTT; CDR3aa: CASSLPGNTQYF
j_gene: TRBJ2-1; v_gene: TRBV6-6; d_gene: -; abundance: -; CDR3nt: TGTGCCAGCAGTTCGCTCCTGGTCCAGACCAATGAGCAGTTCTTC; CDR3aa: CASSSLLVQTNEQFF
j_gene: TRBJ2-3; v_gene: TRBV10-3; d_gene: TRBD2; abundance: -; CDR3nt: TGTGCCATCATGCGCGGGGGGGATCTAGATACGCAGTATTTT; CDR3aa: CAIMRGGDLDTQYF
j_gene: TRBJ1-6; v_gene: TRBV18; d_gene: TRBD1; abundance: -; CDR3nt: TGTGCCAGCTCACCGGGGACAGATTCACCCCTCCACTTT; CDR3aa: CASSPGTDSPLHF
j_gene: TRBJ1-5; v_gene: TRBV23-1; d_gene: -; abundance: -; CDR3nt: TGCGCCAGCAGTCCAAGAAGGGCGAATCAGCCCCAGCATTTT; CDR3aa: CASSPRRANQPQHF
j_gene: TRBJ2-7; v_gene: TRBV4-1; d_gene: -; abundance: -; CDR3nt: TGCGCCAGCAGCCGGGTCGAGGACTCCTCCTACGAGCAGTACTTC; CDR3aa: CASSRVEDSSYEQYF
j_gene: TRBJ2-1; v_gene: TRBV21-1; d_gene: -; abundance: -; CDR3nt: TGTGCCAGCAGTCTGTCGCGGGGGGGTGAGCAGTTCTTC; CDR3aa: CASSLSRGGEQFF
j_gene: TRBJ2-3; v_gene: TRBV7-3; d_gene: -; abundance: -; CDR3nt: TGTGCCAGCAGCTTAAACCCCGGGACAGATACGCAGTATTTT; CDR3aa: CASSLNPGTDTQYF
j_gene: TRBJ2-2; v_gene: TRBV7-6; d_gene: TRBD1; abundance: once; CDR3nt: TGTGCCAGCAGCCTGGGACAGGGGGGTACCGGGGAGCTGTTTTTT; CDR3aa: CASSLGQGGTGELFF
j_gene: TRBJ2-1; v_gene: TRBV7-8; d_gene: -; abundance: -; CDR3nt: TGTGCCAGCAGCTTAAGTACACAAAGCTCCTACAATGAGCAGTTCTTC; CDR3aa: CASSLSTQSSYNEQFF
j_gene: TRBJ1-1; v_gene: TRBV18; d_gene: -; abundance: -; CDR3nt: TGTGCCAGCTCACCTCCAATGGGTGGGAACACTGAAGCTTTCTTT; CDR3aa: CASSPPMGGNTEAFF
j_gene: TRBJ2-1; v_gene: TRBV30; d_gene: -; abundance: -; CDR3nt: TGTGCCTGGAGTAAAGACAAGAGGAATGAGCAGTTCTTC; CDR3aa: CAWSKDKRNEQFF
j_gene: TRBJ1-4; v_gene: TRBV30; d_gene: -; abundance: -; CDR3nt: TGTGCCCATGCGGGGGGCGACGAAAAACTGTTTTTT; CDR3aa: CAHAGGDEKLFF
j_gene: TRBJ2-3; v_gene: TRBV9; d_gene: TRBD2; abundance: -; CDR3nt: TGTGCCAGCAGCGCGCCCGGGACTAGCGGGATGGGCACAGATACGCAGTATTTT; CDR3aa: CASSAPGTSGMGTDTQYF
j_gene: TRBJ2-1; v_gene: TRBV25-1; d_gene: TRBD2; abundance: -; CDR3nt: TGTGCCAGCAGTCGGGGCCTAGCGGGGGTCAATGAGCAGTTCTTC; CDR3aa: CASSRGLAGVNEQFF
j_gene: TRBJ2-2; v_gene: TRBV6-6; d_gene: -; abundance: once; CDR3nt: TGTGCCAGCAGTTACCCACAGAACACCGGGGAGCTGTTTTTT; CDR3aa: CASSYPQNTGELFF
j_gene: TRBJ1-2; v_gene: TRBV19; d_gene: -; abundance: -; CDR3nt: TGTGCCAGTAGTGCGGCAGGGGAAGGGTATGGCTACACCTTC; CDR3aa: CASSAAGEGYGYTF
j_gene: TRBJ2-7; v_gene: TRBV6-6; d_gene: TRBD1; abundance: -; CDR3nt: TGTGCCAGCAGTTACTCATTGGGGGACAGCTCCTACGAGCAGTACTTC; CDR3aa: CASSYSLGDSSYEQYF
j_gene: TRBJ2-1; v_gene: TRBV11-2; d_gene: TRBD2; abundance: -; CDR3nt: TGTGCCAGCAGCCAGACTAGCGGCTCCTACAATGAGCAGTTCTTC; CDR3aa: CASSQTSGSYNEQFF
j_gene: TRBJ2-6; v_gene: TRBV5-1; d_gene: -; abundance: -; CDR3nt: TGCGCCAGCAGCCTGGCCCCTGGGGCCAACGTCCTGACTTTC; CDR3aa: CASSLAPGANVLTF
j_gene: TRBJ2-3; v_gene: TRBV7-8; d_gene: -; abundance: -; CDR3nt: TGTGCCAGCAGCGCTCGCAGGGCGCCTATCACAGATACGCAGTATTTT; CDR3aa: CASSARRAPITDTQYF